This passage covers 27 T cell receptor beta chains from one sample sequenced in a study of brain metastases from non-small cell lung cancer. The data were produced by immunoSEQ multiplex PCR, yet TCRdb's version contains in-frame clones alone and is incomplete. The sample includes 2,200 or so clones, approximately 90% of them seen just once. The sequenced sample was tumor-adjacent normal tissue. The receptors shown here come from a donor at least 40 years old with non-small cell lung cancer.

J is TRBJ1-2 and V is TRBV7-2, with 12 bases aligning to TRBD1. CDR1 and CDR2 from the germline V gene are SGHTA and FQGNSA. This CDR3 has 16 amino acids. Unmatched junction bases numbered 7, after V lost 1 base and J lost 7 bases. CDR3 amino acids: CASSLGGTGGRAGYTF. In DNA, the CDR3 is TGTGCCAGCAGCTTAGGCGGGACAGGGGGCCGGGCTGGCTACACCTTC.

The chain recombines TRBV20-1 with TRBJ2-3; D is unclear. Germline CDR1 DFQATT, CDR2 SNEGSKA (reference sequence). This CDR3 comprises 10 residues. The V end was cut by 8 bases, the J end by 5 bases, with 8 bases between. The CDR3 loop reads CSMVGDTQYF. CDR3 sequence (DNA): TGCAGTATGGTGGGAGATACGCAGTATTTT.

This clone was observed a handful of times. The chain has TRBV18 and TRBJ1-1, with 9 bases fitting TRBD1. V shed 3 bases and J 0 bases; nucleotides not matched to a gene: 2. Germline V gene sequence: CDR1 KGHSH, CDR2 LQKENI. The CDR3 length is 15 residues. The CDR3 spells CASSPDRGLNTEAFF. For the CDR3, the DNA is TGTGCCAGCTCACCGGACAGGGGCTTGAACACTGAAGCTTTCTTT.

The CDR3 DNA is TGTGCCAGCAGCTTGAGGGATAGCAATCAGCCCCAGCATTTT. Translated, it gives CASSLRDSNQPQHF. The rearrangement joins TRBV5-6 to TRBJ1-5; D uncertain. The CDR3 extends over 14 amino acids. V dropped 1 base and J dropped 0 bases, with 5 bases sitting between them. Germline V gene lookup returns CDR1 SGHDT and CDR2 YYEEEE.

The chain carries TRBV12-5 and TRBJ2-6; possible D gene TRBD2, 5 bases. The CDR3 runs 13 residues. V lost 7 bases and J 4 bases, leaving 8 bases between the germline ends. CDR1 is LGHNT, CDR2 FRNRAP, per germline. CDR3 residues: CASAPSGANVLTF. As DNA, the CDR3 is TGTGCTAGTGCCCCTAGCGGGGCCAACGTCCTGACTTTC.

The V and J genes are TRBV4-3 and TRBJ1-2; maybe TRBD1 (5 bases). The CDR3 contains 14 residues. The V end was cut by 4 bases, the J end by 5 bases, with 14 bases between. The germline gives CDR1 LGHNA, CDR2 YSLEER. The CDR3 DNA sequence: TGCGCCAGCAGCCTGTCCACCAGGGAATATGGCTACACCTTC. This gives the protein CASSLSTREYGYTF.

The chain has TRBV5-4 and TRBJ1-4; D remains ambiguous. The length of the CDR3 is 14 residues. V gave up 0 bases and J gave up 6 bases, with 9 bases separating them. Germline V gives CDR1 SGHNT, CDR2 YYREEE (reference sequence). CDR3 nucleotide sequence: TGTGCCAGCAGCTTGGACTATGATTATGAAAAACTGTTTTTT. As protein: CASSLDYDYEKLFF. Together with reference TRBV5-4 and TRBJ1-4, the CDR3 gives the full variable domain: ETGVTQSPTHLIKTRGQQVTLRCSSQSGHNTVSWYQQALGQGPQFIFQYYREEENGRGNFPPRFSGLQFPNYSSELNVNALELDDSALYLCASSLDYDYEKLFFGSGTQLSVL.

J is TRBJ2-5 and V is TRBV2, with a tentative D call TRBD2 (5 bases). CDR3 length: 10 residues. The V end was cut by 8 bases, the J end by 4 bases, with 5 bases between. Germline V gene lookup returns CDR1 SNHLY and CDR2 FYNNEI. Written as DNA, the CDR3 is TGTGCCAGCGGAGGAGAGACCCAGTACTTC. It encodes CASGGETQYF.

The chain is built from TRBV25-1 and TRBJ2-7, with unresolved D. Germline V gene sequence: CDR1 MGHDK, CDR2 SYGVNS. The CDR3 runs to 14 residues. Trimming stripped 6 bases from V and 0 bases from J, with 12 bases between. The CDR3 DNA reads as TGTGCCAGCAGAGGAGCCGGAAGCTCCTACGAGCAGTACTTC. Translated, it gives CASRGAGSSYEQYF.

This sequence joins TRBV19 and TRBJ1-5, with 9 positions matching TRBD1. The J segment lost 4 bases and the V segment lost 3 bases, leaving 10 bases of the junction unmatched. The length of the CDR3 is 17 residues. CDR1 is LNHDA and CDR2 is SQIVND in the germline V gene (reference sequence). CDR3 in DNA: TGTGCCAGTAGTATGGGCCGGGGACAGGGCCGAAATCAGCCCCAGCATTTT. Its protein product is CASSMGRGQGRNQPQHF.

This clone has just one count. At one end, the junction sequence differs from germline, possibly due to a read error. This rearrangement joins TRBV30 to TRBJ1-2; D is undetermined. The CDR3 is made up of 14 amino acids. Germline V gene sequence: CDR1 GTSNPN, CDR2 SVGIG (reference sequence). CDR3 sequence (DNA): TGTGCCGGGAGGCCTCAAAGCTCTCTCTATGGCTACACCTTC. Protein: CAGRPQSSLYGYTF.

This chain joins TRBV7-2 and TRBJ2-1; D gene uncertain. Trimming removed 0 bases from V and 4 bases from J, with 10 bases in between. The CDR3 extends over 15 amino acids. CDR1 and CDR2 from the germline V gene are SGHTA and FQGNSA. This chain's CDR3 is CASSLASHRYNEQFF. The CDR3 coding sequence is TGTGCCAGCAGCTTAGCCTCCCACAGATACAATGAGCAGTTCTTC.

V is TRBV5-1 and J is TRBJ1-4; TRBD1 matches 9 bases. The CDR3 extends over 15 amino acids. V was pared by 4 bases and J by 2 bases, with 3 bases of the junction left unmatched. Per the germline V gene, CDR1 is SGHRS and CDR2 is YFSETQ. CDR3 amino acids: CASSTTGGTNEKLFF. The DNA of the CDR3 is TGCGCCAGCAGCACAACAGGGGGCACTAATGAAAAACTGTTTTTT.

This clone was counted a few times. The genes are TRBV9 and TRBJ1-3; D gene ambiguous. The germline V and J ends were trimmed by 0 bases and 3 bases, with 13 bases remaining between them. There are 16 residues in the CDR3. Germline CDR1 reads SGDLS; CDR2 reads YYNGEE. CDR3 in DNA: TGTGCCAGCAGCGTAGGAGGGAGGGCAAGTGGAAACACCATATATTTT. This encodes CASSVGGRASGNTIYF.

The CDR3 DNA is TGTGCCAGCAGCTTGGGGCAGCGAAACACCGGGGAGCTGTTTTTT. It is translated as CASSLGQRNTGELFF. The gene calls are TRBV5-5 and TRBJ2-2; D unresolved. CDR3 length equals 15 residues. The germline V gene has CDR1 SGHKS and CDR2 YYEKEE (reference sequence). V shed 0 bases and J shed 2 bases, with 8 bases lying between them. The whole variable domain, filled in from reference TRBV5-5 and TRBJ2-2, reads DAGVTQSPTHLIKTRGQQVTLRCSPISGHKSVSWYQQVLGQGPQFIFQYYEKEERGRGNFPDRFSARQFPNYSSELNVNALLLGDSALYLCASSLGQRNTGELFFGEGSRLTVL.

The chain uses TRBV20-1 and TRBJ2-1, with D hard to call. V lost 6 bases, J lost 7 bases, and 10 bases lay in between. Germline loops: CDR1 DFQATT, CDR2 SNEGSKA (reference sequence). The CDR3 sequence is 11 residues long. The CDR3 reads CSAPKVNEQFF. CDR3 DNA: TGCAGTGCCCCAAAGGTAAATGAGCAGTTCTTC.

The chain combines TRBV28 with TRBJ1-5; 9 nucleotides match TRBD1. This CDR3 has 15 amino acids. Germline trimming cut 7 bases from V and 2 bases from J; bases unmatched to any gene: 6. From germline, CDR1 is MDHEN and CDR2 SYDVKM. CDR3 protein: CASKMDRGGNQPQHF. The CDR3 nucleotides are TGTGCCAGCAAAATGGACAGGGGAGGCAATCAGCCCCAGCATTTT.

The chain combines TRBV2 with TRBJ1-1; 9 positions match TRBD1. CDR1 and CDR2 from the germline V gene are SNHLY and FYNNEI. J gave up 6 bases and V 5 bases, and 10 bases lay outside the gene matches. The CDR3 sequence is 15 residues long. The CDR3 loop is CASSPTTGGGSEAFF. In nucleotides, the CDR3 is TGTGCCAGCAGTCCCACGACAGGGGGAGGGTCTGAAGCTTTCTTT. The full variable domain, rest sourced from reference TRBV2 and TRBJ1-1, is EPEVTQTPSHQVTQMGQEVILRCVPISNHLYFYWYRQILGQKVEFLVSFYNNEISEKSEIFDDQFSVERPDGSNFTLKIRSTKLEDSAMYFCASSPTTGGGSEAFFGQGTRLTVV.

This rearrangement joins TRBV5-1 to TRBJ1-1; no firm D call. The CDR3 covers 15 residues. Trimming took off 1 base at V and 4 bases at J, with 14 bases between the two ends. Germline V gives CDR1 SGHRS, CDR2 YFSETQ. The CDR3 here is CASSLFIGGSTEAFF. The CDR3 DNA reads TGCGCCAGCAGCTTGTTTATCGGAGGGAGCACTGAAGCTTTCTTT.

The gene calls are TRBV5-1 and TRBJ1-2; 9 bases match TRBD1. The germline V gene encodes CDR1 SGHRS and CDR2 YFSETQ. V dropped 0 bases and J dropped 1; count of bases not matched to a gene: 1. The CDR3 is made up of 15 amino acids. The DNA of the CDR3 is TGCGCCAGCAGCTTGGGACAGGGGGGTAACTATGGCTACACCTTC. It encodes CASSLGQGGNYGYTF.

J is TRBJ1-1 and V is TRBV10-3, with D unresolved. The germline V and J ends were trimmed by 0 bases and 1 base, with 6 bases remaining between them. CDR3 length equals 14 residues. Per germline, CDR1 ENHRY and CDR2 SYGVKD. The CDR3 region has the DNA TGTGCCATCAGTGAGTCGTCGGCGAACACTGAAGCTTTCTTT. Amino acid sequence: CAISESSANTEAFF.

V is TRBV2 and J is TRBJ2-7; TRBD2 matches at 11 bases. Germline values: CDR1 SNHLY, CDR2 FYNNEI. The CDR3 runs 14 residues. Unmatched junction bases numbered 4, after V lost 6 bases and J lost 3 bases. Here the CDR3 reads CASRVTSGGYEQYF. The CDR3 bases are TGTGCCAGCAGGGTAACTAGCGGGGGCTACGAGCAGTACTTC.

The chain links TRBV5-1 to TRBJ1-4; D possibly corresponds to TRBD1 (6 bases). This CDR3 region has 15 residues. Germline V gene data show CDR1 as SGHRS and CDR2 as YFSETQ. Trimming cost V 4 bases and J 8 bases, with 18 bases left between them. In DNA, the CDR3 is TGCGCCAGCAGCCCGGATACAGGGTTTCAGGAAAAACTGTTTTTT. Protein sequence: CASSPDTGFQEKLFF.

V usage is TRBV2 and J usage is TRBJ2-3; no firm D call. From germline, CDR1 is SNHLY and CDR2 FYNNEI. CDR3 length: 14 amino acids. Trimming removed 7 bases at V and 3 bases at J, with 14 bases between. In nucleotides, the CDR3 is TGTGCCAGCAACCCTAGGTCGGAAACAGATACGCAGTATTTT. Protein product: CASNPRSETDTQYF. Variable domain in full (rest from reference TRBV2 and TRBJ2-3): EPEVTQTPSHQVTQMGQEVILRCVPISNHLYFYWYRQILGQKVEFLVSFYNNEISEKSEIFDDQFSVERPDGSNFTLKIRSTKLEDSAMYFCASNPRSETDTQYFGPGTRLTVL.

The gene calls are TRBV7-8 and TRBJ2-5; 9 positions match TRBD2. Germline CDR1 reads SGHVS; CDR2 reads FQNEAQ. This CDR3 spans 14 amino acids. Losses at the gene ends were 7 bases for V and 4 bases for J; bases not matched to a gene: 7. This CDR3 reads CASNRLAGPETQYF. In nucleotides, the CDR3 is TGTGCCAGCAACCGGCTAGCGGGGCCAGAGACCCAGTACTTC.

The rearrangement joins TRBV6-6 to TRBJ1-6; D gene unclear. The CDR3 totals 14 residues. The germline gives CDR1 MNHNY, CDR2 SVGAGI (reference sequence). Trimming stripped 4 bases from V and 14 bases from J, with 18 bases between. The CDR3 sequence: CASSFQSSGGTLHF. CDR3 DNA: TGTGCCAGCAGTTTTCAATCCTCCGGCGGAACCCTCCACTTT.

The gene calls are TRBV7-6 and TRBJ1-2; no clear D. Germline V gene sequence: CDR1 SGHVS, CDR2 FNYEAQ. This CDR3 is 18 amino acids long. V lost 0 bases to trimming and J lost 5 bases, with 22 bases between them. The CDR3 region has the DNA TGTGCCAGCAGCTTAGCCTCAACAAGTTTGTCCTATGGATATGGCTACACCTTC. It encodes CASSLASTSLSYGYGYTF.